A selection of T cell receptor beta chains follows, all from one sample in a study of shared clonotypes between healthy human individuals. Using immunoSEQ multiplex PCR, the repertoire was profiled, and TCRdb retains in-frame clones only, with some absent. The sample carries about 2,100,000 clones, about 93% recorded once. Sequenced: naive CD8+ T cells from PBMCs. All receptors derive from a man younger than 35 in good health. Some clones in this sample may be carry-over from other donors' samples. Both conserved end residues are part of each CDR3. A D gene is named only where the DNA matches it firmly. Expanded clones get a size class; other rows say once, few or many, or leave the size out.

TRBJ2-4 | NA | NA | TRBV4-1 | CASSPIRGHDIQYF | TGCGCCAGCAGCCCCATCCGGGGGCACGACATTCAGTACTTC
TRBJ2-1 | NA | NA | TRBV5-4 | CASSWLASSYNEQFF | TGTGCCAGCAGCTGGCTAGCAAGCTCCTACAATGAGCAGTTCTTC
TRBJ2-7 | NA | TRBD1 | TRBV27 | CASSLSGTGALEQYF | TGTGCCAGCAGTTTATCCGGGACAGGGGCCTTAGAGCAGTACTTC
TRBJ1-4 | NA | NA | TRBV11-2 | CASSLDFTQEEKLFF | TGTGCCAGCAGCTTAGATTTTACCCAAGAAGAAAAACTGTTTTTT
TRBJ2-2 | NA | NA | TRBV5-1 | CASSLPPWEAWTGELFF | TGCGCCAGCAGCTTGCCTCCGTGGGAGGCGTGGACCGGGGAGCTGTTTTTT
TRBJ2-3 | NA | NA | TRBV19 | CASSIRDKGTDTQYF | TGTGCCAGTAGTATCCGGGACAAAGGCACAGATACGCAGTATTTT
TRBJ2-1 | NA | NA | TRBV14 | CASSSSQAALYNEQFF | TGTGCCAGCAGCTCCTCACAGGCGGCCCTCTACAATGAGCAGTTCTTC
TRBJ2-3 | NA | NA | TRBV10-3 | CAIRKGLPPTDTQYF | TGTGCCATCAGGAAGGGACTCCCTCCCACAGATACGCAGTATTTT
TRBJ1-5 | NA | NA | TRBV27 | CASTPRSGQPQHF | TGTGCCAGCACTCCGAGGAGTGGCCAGCCCCAGCATTTT
TRBJ2-7 | NA | NA | TRBV27 | CASSLSPGRSYEQYF | TGTGCCAGCAGTTTATCTCCGGGCCGCTCCTACGAGCAGTACTTC
TRBJ2-7 | NA | NA | TRBV5-6 | CASSLMGPEQYF | TGTGCCAGCAGCCTGATGGGTCCCGAGCAGTACTTC
TRBJ2-7 | NA | TRBD1 | TRBV30 | CAWSHIGQGTGSLATYEQYF | TGTGCCTGGAGTCACATAGGACAGGGTACGGGATCTTTAGCAACCTACGAGCAGTACTTC
TRBJ2-3 | once | NA | TRBV4-1 | CASSAYSDTQYF | TGCGCCAGCAGCGCATATTCGGATACGCAGTATTTT
TRBJ2-7 | NA | NA | TRBV9 | CASSVGGTQTYEQYF | TGTGCCAGCAGCGTAGGAGGGACTCAAACCTACGAGCAGTACTTC
TRBJ2-3 | NA | NA | TRBV4-1 | CASTSLEDTQYF | TGCGCCAGCACCTCCCTAGAGGATACGCAGTATTTT